This TCR beta chain is from a study of beta chain features in type 1 diabetes. Study overall: Across all samples, about 110,000,000 sorted cells were examined.

Study-wide results and limits: Across all four CD4+ subsets, people with type 1 diabetes showed modestly shorter TCRB CDR3s. It was not settled here whether HLA type affects TCRB rearrangement.

Sequencing targeted expressed TCRB transcripts, as all isolated RNA had been reverse transcribed. Sequencing used immunoSEQ multiplex PCR; TCRdb keeps in-frame clones, though not all of them. The sample contains a few hundred thousand clones, more than 15% of which appear only once. As to this clone: The antigen remains unidentified.

Trimming cost V 0 bases and J 6 bases, with 6 bases left between them. This CDR3 has 12 amino acids. Germline loops: CDR1 GTSNPN, CDR2 SVGIG (reference sequence). The V gene is TRBV30, the J gene TRBJ1-5; D gene uncertain. This TCR came from a man aged 25-40 years with type 1 diabetes. Sequenced material: naive CD4+ T cells from blood. CDR3 sequence (DNA): TGTGCCTGGAGTGTACGGGGTCAGCCCCAGCATTTT. This sequence encodes CAWSVRGQPQHF.